The 18 T cell receptor beta chains presented below share a single source sample, sequenced in a study of shared clonotypes between healthy human individuals. Naive CD8 isolation took CD45RO-negative cells positively selected for CCR7 and excluded terminally differentiated effector memory CD45RA+ cells. Profiling relied on immunoSEQ multiplex PCR, and the TCRdb table lists in-frame clones only, not all of them. The sample has roughly 1,800,000 clones, approximately 94% seen once. Material: naive CD8+ T cells sorted from blood. All receptors derive from a man between 18 and 29 years old in good health.

The V gene is TRBV29-1, the J gene TRBJ1-2; the D gene is possibly TRBD1 (5 bases). The CDR3 extends over 13 amino acids. Between the trimmed V and J ends, which lost 3 bases and 5 bases, there was a span of 13 bases. CDR1 is SQVTM and CDR2 is ANQGSEA in the germline V gene. CDR3 nucleotide sequence: TGCAGCGTTGAGCCCAGGGAAAGTTATGGCTACACCTTC. Its translation: CSVEPRESYGYTF. The full variable domain, in which reference TRBV29-1 and TRBJ1-2 provide the parts outside the CDR3, is SAVISQKPSRDICQRGTSLTIQCQVDSQVTMMFWYRQQPGQSLTLIATANQGSEATYESGFVIDKFPISRPNLTFSTLTVSNMSPEDSSIYLCSVEPRESYGYTFGSGTRLTVV.

The rearrangement uses TRBV6-6 and TRBJ1-2; D not certain. Trimming removed 0 bases at V and 2 bases at J, with 10 bases between. CDR3 length: 15 residues. CDR1 and CDR2 (germline): MNHNY, SVGAGI (reference sequence). CDR3: CASSYSVRENYGYTF. DNA for the CDR3: TGTGCCAGCAGTTACTCGGTGAGGGAAAACTATGGCTACACCTTC.

Points on this clone: Germline and junction disagree at one end, which may indicate a read error. The CDR3 loop reads CASSQDLAEGISSYEQYF. In nucleotides, the CDR3 is TGCGCCAGCAGCCAAGACTTAGCGGAGGGGATTAGCTCCTACGAGCAGTACTTC. The chain links TRBV5-5 to TRBJ2-7; a possible D gene is TRBD2 (6 bases). The CDR3 loop spans 18 amino acids. In germline, CDR1 is SGHKS, CDR2 YYEKEE (reference sequence).

The table lists this clone with a count of one. The V gene is TRBV10-1, the J gene TRBJ2-1; no clear D gene. This CDR3 contains 9 residues. In germline, CDR1 is WNHNN, CDR2 SYGVQD (reference sequence). Trimming cost V 7 bases and J 9 bases, with 4 bases left between them. For the CDR3, the DNA is TGCGCCAGCATCGGTGAGCAGTTCTTC. This translates into CASIGEQFF.

The V call is TRBV19, the J call TRBJ2-1; 10 nucleotides match TRBD2. The germline gives CDR1 LNHDA, CDR2 SQIVND (reference sequence). With V trimmed by 0 bases and J by 7 bases, 3 bases remained unmatched. The CDR3 runs 15 residues. CDR3: CASSIEELAGNEQFF. CDR3 nucleotide sequence: TGTGCCAGTAGTATAGAGGAACTAGCGGGAAATGAGCAGTTCTTC. Full variable domain (rest looked up from reference TRBV19 and TRBJ2-1): DGGITQSPKYLFRKEGQNVTLSCEQNLNHDAMYWYRQDPGQGLRLIYYSQIVNDFQKGDIAEGYSVSREKKESFPLTVTSAQKNPTAFYLCASSIEELAGNEQFFGPGTRLTVL.

The gene calls are TRBV5-1 and TRBJ1-2; TRBD1 aligns across 9 bases. Germline-derived CDR1 and CDR2 are SGHRS and YFSETQ. J was trimmed by 3 bases and V by 4 bases; bases with no gene match: 16. The CDR3 spans 18 residues. The CDR3, as DNA: TGCGCCAGCAGCGGCGGACTACAGGGGGCCCCTTTTGACTATGGCTACACCTTC. Its translation is CASSGGLQGAPFDYGYTF.

The chain recombines TRBV19 with TRBJ2-2; D may correspond to TRBD1 or TRBD2 (5 bases each). From germline, CDR1 is LNHDA and CDR2 SQIVND (reference sequence). Trimming pared 3 bases from V and 4 bases from J, leaving 9 bases between. This CDR3 spans 14 amino acids. The CDR3 spells CASSILGATGELFF. The CDR3, as DNA: TGTGCCAGTAGTATCCTCGGGGCCACCGGGGAGCTGTTTTTT.

V and J are TRBV6-5 and TRBJ1-2, with D possibly TRBD1 on 6 matching bases. Looked up from germline, CDR1 is MNHEY and CDR2 is SVGAGI. V gave up 7 bases and J gave up 5 bases, with 20 bases separating them. This CDR3 contains 15 residues. The CDR3, as DNA: TGTGCCAGCACAGTCTCGTCCCAGGGGAGTTATGGCTACACCTTC. Its protein product is CASTVSSQGSYGYTF.

On this clone: Distinct nucleotide sequences in the sample also encode this CDR3. This chain links TRBV5-4 with TRBJ2-7; 8 bases are a match to TRBD1. With 3 bases clipped from V and 5 bases from J, the junction kept 1 base outside the gene matches. The CDR3 is 12 residues long. Germline-derived CDR1 and CDR2 are SGHNT and YYREEE (reference sequence). CDR3 in amino acids: CASSWTGNEQYF. The DNA for the CDR3 is TGTGCCAGCAGCTGGACAGGGAACGAGCAGTACTTC.

On this clone: At one of its ends the junction is not consistent with the germline gene, which may arise from a read error. J is TRBJ2-1 and V is TRBV7-7; D is possibly TRBD1 or TRBD2 (5 bases each). Germline assignment: CDR1 SSHAT and CDR2 FNYEAQ (reference sequence). The CDR3 covers 13 residues. The CDR3 sequence: CASSPGWGNEQFF. The DNA for the CDR3 is TGTGCTAGCAGCCCGGGGTGGGGGAATGAGCAGTTCTTC.

The rearrangement links TRBV19 to TRBJ2-7; 7 nucleotides line up with TRBD1. The CDR3 totals 15 residues. The ends lost 5 bases at V and 0 bases at J; junction bases unmatched: 7. Germline CDR1 LNHDA, CDR2 SQIVND (reference sequence). CDR3 sequence (DNA): TGTGCCAGTAGTTCGAGACAGGGTAGCTCCTACGAGCAGTACTTC. It is translated as CASSSRQGSSYEQYF.

The count of this clone is one. This may stem from a read error, because a much larger clone lies one nucleotide away. The V call is TRBV13, the J call TRBJ1-2; D is perhaps TRBD1 (5 bases). CDR3 length: 12 amino acids. V lost 5 bases and J 3 bases, leaving 7 bases between the germline ends. Germline CDR1 and CDR2: PRHDT and FYEKMQ (reference sequence). CDR3 DNA: TGTGCCAGCAGCCCGGGGGACTATGGCTACACCTTC. Encoded protein: CASSPGDYGYTF. The full variable domain, completed using reference TRBV13 and TRBJ1-2, is AAGVIQSPRHLIKEKRETATLKCYPIPRHDTVYWYQQGPGQDPQFLISFYEKMQSDKGSIPDRFSAQQFSDYHSELNMSSLELGDSALYFCASSPGDYGYTFGSGTRLTVV.

This chain uses TRBV7-6 with TRBJ1-1; D is unclear. This CDR3 has 12 residues. Germline CDR1 reads SGHVS; CDR2 reads FNYEAQ. Trimming removed 6 bases at V and 9 bases at J, with 14 bases between. The CDR3 region is CASSNSGRKAFF. In DNA, the CDR3 is TGTGCCAGCAGTAACTCCGGGAGGAAAGCTTTCTTT.

The CDR3 region has the DNA TGTGCCAGCAGCGGCGCCTGGACTAGCGGGAGGGGCACAGATACGCAGTATTTT. Protein sequence: CASSGAWTSGRGTDTQYF. V usage is TRBV9 and J usage is TRBJ2-3, with TRBD2 matching 15 bases. The CDR3 covers 18 residues. The V gene end was trimmed by 3 bases and the J gene end by 1 base; junction bases not matched to a gene: 6. Germline V gene lookup returns CDR1 SGDLS and CDR2 YYNGEE.

V and J are TRBV10-2 and TRBJ2-3; possibly TRBD1 for D (6 bases). Trimming removed 8 bases from V and 2 bases from J, with 11 bases in between. The CDR3 loop spans 13 amino acids. Germline values: CDR1 WSHSY, CDR2 SAAADI. CDR3 loop: CASRDTSTDTQYF. The CDR3 region has the DNA TGCGCCAGCCGGGACACTTCCACAGATACGCAGTATTTT.

The chain is built from TRBV14 and TRBJ1-2; 9 positions agree with TRBD1. V gave up 3 bases and J gave up 5 bases; unmatched junction bases: 4. Looked up from germline, CDR1 is SGHDN and CDR2 is FVKESK. CDR3 length equals 14 residues. The CDR3 spells CASSHTGQGYGYTF. DNA of the CDR3: TGTGCCAGCAGCCATACGGGACAGGGATATGGCTACACCTTC.

This chain uses TRBV6-1 with TRBJ2-7; TRBD1 matches 11 bases. The CDR3 has 14 residues. Germline-derived CDR1 and CDR2 are MNHNS and SASEGT. Trimming cost V 11 bases and J 4 bases; bases outside gene matches: 10. The CDR3 coding sequence is TGTGCCTCTGCGGAGGGACAGGGGGGATACGAGCAGTACTTC. Its translation is CASAEGQGGYEQYF.

The sample holds one count of this clone. J is TRBJ2-1 and V is TRBV5-6, with TRBD1 identical over 10 bases. The germline V gene encodes CDR1 SGHDT and CDR2 YYEEEE. J gave up 8 bases and V 5 bases, and 10 bases lay outside the gene matches. CDR3 length: 15 residues. CDR3 sequence reads: CASSGGQGNYDEQFF. In nucleotides, the CDR3 is TGTGCCAGCAGTGGGGGACAGGGGAATTACGATGAGCAGTTCTTC.